These 29 T cell receptor beta chains originate from one sample sequenced in a study of vaccination effects on CD4 cells after COVID-19. TCRdb's copy holds only in-frame clones and misses some; the assay was immunoSEQ multiplex PCR. The sample includes about 45,000 clones, roughly 74% seen only once; the top ten take just over 8.5%. The antigens these receptors bind are not known. Scientists isolated CD4+ T cells after an approximately 10-day culture period ended. The sequences come from CD4+ T cells from PBMCs cultured without peptide, collected before COVID-19 vaccination. The receptors were sampled from a human donor who had a prior SARS-CoV-2 infection.

The J gene is TRBJ2-3, the V gene TRBV30; possibly TRBD1 for D (5 bases). V was shortened by 0 bases and J by 0 bases, with 7 bases between the two germline ends. Germline lookup yields CDR1 GTSNPN and CDR2 SVGIG (reference sequence). The CDR3 extends over 14 amino acids. The CDR3 nucleotides are TGTGCCTGGAGTGTGGGGCTCAGCACAGATACGCAGTATTTT. It specifies CAWSVGLSTDTQYF.

This chain links TRBV7-9 with TRBJ2-7; no clear D. V lost 3 bases to trimming and J lost 5 bases, with 8 bases between them. Germline CDR1 and CDR2: SEHNR and FQNEAQ (reference sequence). CDR3 length equals 12 residues. DNA for the CDR3: TGTGCCAGCAGCTTTAACGGCCACGAGCAGTACTTC. Translating gives CASSFNGHEQYF.

This sequence joins TRBV5-1 and TRBJ1-2; 8 bases fit TRBD1. The V and J ends lost 3 bases and 8 bases, in that order; junction bases with no gene match: 6. CDR3 length: 13 amino acids. CDR1 is SGHRS and CDR2 is YFSETQ in the germline V gene. The CDR3 nucleotides read TGCGCCAGCAGCTCCCAGACAGGGGACGGCTACACCTTC. Translation: CASSSQTGDGYTF. The full variable domain, its missing parts supplied by reference TRBV5-1 and TRBJ1-2, is KAGVTQTPRYLIKTRGQQVTLSCSPISGHRSVSWYQQTPGQGLQFLFEYFSETQRNKGNFPGRFSGRQFSNSRSEMNVSTLELGDSALYLCASSSQTGDGYTFGSGTRLTVV.

The rearrangement links TRBV11-2 to TRBJ2-7; no reliable D call. Trimming took off 1 base at V and 0 bases at J, with 7 bases between the two ends. Per germline, CDR1 SGHAT and CDR2 FQNNGV. The CDR3 extends over 14 amino acids. In DNA form, the CDR3 reads TGTGCCAGCAGCTTAGGTACAGACTCCTACGAGCAGTACTTC. It codes for CASSLGTDSYEQYF.

The chain employs TRBV9 and TRBJ2-3, with a weak D call TRBD2 (6 bases). V was shortened by 3 bases and J by 0 bases, with 8 bases between the two germline ends. Germline CDR1 and CDR2: SGDLS and YYNGEE. This CDR3 has 14 residues. CDR3 DNA: TGTGCCAGCAGCGCCAGCGGGAGCACAGATACGCAGTATTTT. Protein sequence: CASSASGSTDTQYF.

CDR3 bases: TGTGCCATCAGTGAGCGGTCAGACACTGAAGCTTTCTTT. This sequence encodes CAISERSDTEAFF. This chain joins TRBV10-3 and TRBJ1-1; D unclear. CDR3 length equals 13 residues. Deletions cut 2 bases from V and 3 bases from J, with 7 bases between. Germline CDR1 is ENHRY and CDR2 is SYGVKD.

The chain is built from TRBV19 and TRBJ1-3, with a weak D call TRBD1 (5 bases). Trimming removed 7 bases at V and 0 bases at J, with 16 bases between. CDR1 is LNHDA and CDR2 is SQIVND in the germline V gene (reference sequence). The length of the CDR3 is 16 residues. CDR3 in amino acids: CASNDLGTYSGNTIYF. CDR3 coding DNA: TGTGCCAGTAACGACCTGGGGACCTACTCTGGAAACACCATATATTTT. Drawing the rest from reference TRBV19 and TRBJ1-3, the complete variable domain is DGGITQSPKYLFRKEGQNVTLSCEQNLNHDAMYWYRQDPGQGLRLIYYSQIVNDFQKGDIAEGYSVSREKKESFPLTVTSAQKNPTAFYLCASNDLGTYSGNTIYFGEGSWLTVV.

The chain has TRBV5-8 and TRBJ2-7; tentatively, D is TRBD2 (5 bases). With 3 bases removed from V and 0 bases from J, the gap between germline ends came to 16 bases. This CDR3 has 16 residues. Germline CDR1 reads SGHTS; CDR2 reads YDEGEE. The CDR3 DNA reads as TGTGCCAGCAGCTCGGGGTATTGGACGGGCTCCTACGAGCAGTACTTC. Its translation is CASSSGYWTGSYEQYF.

This chain links TRBV7-8 with TRBJ1-3; D gene uncertain. Germline CDR1 SGHVS, CDR2 FQNEAQ. The CDR3 length is 16 residues. Trimming shortened V by 3 bases and J by 0 bases, and 12 bases separated the two germline ends. The CDR3 region is CASSLMGPSSGNTIYF. The CDR3 DNA sequence: TGTGCCAGCAGCTTGATGGGCCCGAGCTCTGGAAACACCATATATTTT.

This chain joins TRBV19 and TRBJ1-1; no definite D call. The germline V and J ends were trimmed by 3 bases and 1 base, with 12 bases remaining between them. This CDR3 comprises 15 residues. Germline V gene lookup returns CDR1 LNHDA and CDR2 SQIVND (reference sequence). The CDR3 coding sequence is TGTGCCAGTAGTATCGCTGGTTGGGCGAACACTGAAGCTTTCTTT. Its translation: CASSIAGWANTEAFF.

The CDR3 loop is CASSFQGSSTEAFF. The CDR3 nucleotides read TGTGCCAGCAGCTTTCAGGGATCGAGCACTGAAGCTTTCTTT. This chain joins TRBV7-9 and TRBJ1-1; D is possibly TRBD1 (5 bases). Between the trimmed V and J ends, which lost 3 bases and 4 bases, there was a span of 12 bases. This CDR3 is built from 14 residues. Germline V lookup: CDR1 SEHNR, CDR2 FQNEAQ (reference sequence).

This chain uses TRBV10-2 with TRBJ2-1; D may match TRBD1 or TRBD2 (5 bases each). Trimming removed 1 base from V and 0 bases from J, with 10 bases in between. In germline, CDR1 is WSHSY, CDR2 SAAADI. The CDR3 runs to 16 residues. The CDR3 region is CASSEWDQSSYNEQFF. The CDR3 DNA sequence: TGCGCCAGCAGTGAGTGGGACCAGAGCTCCTACAATGAGCAGTTCTTC.

In its sample, this clone was seen once. This rearrangement joins TRBV24-1 to TRBJ1-5; no clear D gene. Trimming left V 4 bases short and J 10 bases short, with 10 bases between. The CDR3 is 12 residues long. The germline V gene has CDR1 KGHDR and CDR2 SFDVKD. The CDR3 protein is CATSEAGRPQHF. CDR3 coding DNA: TGTGCCACCAGTGAGGCTGGGAGACCCCAGCATTTT.

J is TRBJ2-7 and V is TRBV2; perhaps TRBD1 as D (6 bases). Germline V gives CDR1 SNHLY, CDR2 FYNNEI. Trimming left V 8 bases short and J 2 bases short, with 13 bases between. CDR3 length: 13 residues. The CDR3 nucleotides read TGTGCCAGCGCGGGCAGGGGACCCTACGAGCAGTACTTC. Translating it yields CASAGRGPYEQYF.

This rearrangement joins TRBV18 to TRBJ2-3; 11 nucleotides agree with TRBD2. The CDR3 runs to 15 residues. Germline values: CDR1 KGHSH, CDR2 LQKENI. Losses at the gene ends were 1 base for V and 5 bases for J; bases not matched to a gene: 2. The CDR3 reads CASSPLGLAGDTQYF. CDR3 nucleotides: TGTGCCAGCTCACCACTTGGACTAGCGGGAGATACGCAGTATTTT.

This chain connects TRBV4-3 to TRBJ2-1; a possible D gene is TRBD1 (5 bases). Germline V gene data show CDR1 as LGHNA and CDR2 as YSLEER. The V gene lost 0 bases and the J gene lost 7 bases, with 10 bases spanning the gap. The CDR3 length is 14 residues. This chain's CDR3 is CASSQDWAGNEQFF. The DNA for the CDR3 is TGCGCCAGCAGCCAAGACTGGGCAGGGAATGAGCAGTTCTTC.

This sequence joins TRBV4-1 and TRBJ2-3, with D uncertain. Germline V CDR1 and CDR2: MGHRA, YSYEKL. CDR3 length equals 13 residues. The V and J ends lost 0 bases and 7 bases respectively, with 8 bases between them. CDR3 sequence reads: CASSQDRTHTQYF. The CDR3 DNA is TGCGCCAGCAGCCAAGATCGAACACATACGCAGTATTTT.

This clone is a singleton in its sample. This chain connects TRBV15 to TRBJ2-6; the D gene is possibly TRBD1 (6 bases). The CDR3 runs to 16 residues. Germline CDR1 LNHNV, CDR2 YYDKDF (reference sequence). With 0 bases removed from V and 2 bases from J, the gap between germline ends came to 8 bases. The CDR3 coding sequence is TGTGCCACCAGCAGAGATCCAGGGGCTGGGGCCAACGTCCTGACTTTC. Its translation: CATSRDPGAGANVLTF.

The rearrangement joins TRBV6-5 to TRBJ2-1, with TRBD1 matching over 7 bases. CDR1 and CDR2 (germline): MNHEY, SVGAGI. CDR3 size: 13 residues. Trimming took 9 bases from V and 4 from J; bases not matched to a gene: 6. In DNA, the CDR3 is TGTGCCAGTAACCGGGACAGATACAATGAGCAGTTCTTC. Protein product: CASNRDRYNEQFF.

V gene TRBV5-6 combines with J gene TRBJ1-1, with a weak D call TRBD1 (6 bases). V lost 0 bases to trimming and J lost 5 bases, with 11 bases between them. The CDR3 contains 14 residues. The germline V gene encodes CDR1 SGHDT and CDR2 YYEEEE. The CDR3 protein is CASSLVQGRTEAFF. The CDR3 nucleotides read TGTGCCAGCAGCTTGGTTCAGGGGAGGACTGAAGCTTTCTTT.

The chain is built from TRBV14 and TRBJ2-2, with D unclear. The CDR3 sequence is 15 residues long. Trimming cost V 0 bases and J 2 bases, with 7 bases left between them. CDR1 is SGHDN, CDR2 FVKESK, per germline. CDR3 sequence (DNA): TGTGCCAGCAGCCAAGATTACAGAAACACCGGGGAGCTGTTTTTT. Translated, it gives CASSQDYRNTGELFF.

The chain links TRBV12-3 or TRBV12-4 to TRBJ2-5, with unresolved D. The V and J ends lost 0 bases and 9 bases respectively, with 11 bases between them. This CDR3 is built from 13 residues. The CDR3 reads CASSLASQVSQYF. The CDR3 DNA reads TGTGCCAGCAGTTTAGCATCGCAGGTCTCCCAGTACTTC.

The V call is TRBV27, the J call TRBJ2-3; TRBD2 matches 7 bases. Per germline, CDR1 MNHEY and CDR2 SMNVEV (reference sequence). This CDR3 spans 13 amino acids. The V gene end was trimmed by 4 bases and the J gene end by 3 bases; junction bases not matched to a gene: 1. The CDR3 nucleotides read TGTGCCAGCAGTTCGCGGGGGACAGATACGCAGTATTTT. Its protein product is CASSSRGTDTQYF.

The chain combines TRBV30 with TRBJ1-3; no firm D call. This CDR3 comprises 16 residues. With 0 bases removed from V and 4 bases from J, the gap between germline ends came to 16 bases. Germline CDR1 GTSNPN, CDR2 SVGIG (reference sequence). The CDR3 region has the DNA TGTGCCTGGAGTGTATGGCCGAGAAAGTCGGGAAACACCATATATTTT. Amino acids: CAWSVWPRKSGNTIYF.

The chain recombines TRBV5-1 with TRBJ1-4; tentatively, D is TRBD1 (5 bases). Per the germline V gene, CDR1 is SGHRS and CDR2 is YFSETQ. V gave up 0 bases and J gave up 7 bases, with 13 bases separating them. CDR3 length: 15 residues. CDR3: CASSLGRLGGEKLFF. The CDR3 bases are TGCGCCAGCAGCTTGGGGCGTTTGGGGGGTGAAAAACTGTTTTTT. The whole variable domain, remainder taken from reference TRBV5-1 and TRBJ1-4, is KAGVTQTPRYLIKTRGQQVTLSCSPISGHRSVSWYQQTPGQGLQFLFEYFSETQRNKGNFPGRFSGRQFSNSRSEMNVSTLELGDSALYLCASSLGRLGGEKLFFGSGTQLSVL.

This rearrangement joins TRBV29-1 to TRBJ2-5, with TRBD2 identical over 14 bases. Germline loops: CDR1 SQVTM, CDR2 ANQGSEA. Trimming at V came to 4 bases and at J to 2 bases, leaving 12 bases not matched to a gene. The CDR3 totals 18 residues. CDR3 sequence (DNA): TGCAGCGTTGTGGCCCCGGGACTAGCGGGGGCAACACAAGAGACCCAGTACTTC. Translating it yields CSVVAPGLAGATQETQYF.

The CDR3 nucleotides are TGTGCCAGCAGCTCAGGAATACTAGCGGGAGTCGAGCAGTACTTC. This sequence encodes CASSSGILAGVEQYF. This rearrangement joins TRBV5-4 to TRBJ2-7, with TRBD2 identical over 11 bases. The germline V gene encodes CDR1 SGHNT and CDR2 YYREEE (reference sequence). The CDR3 extends over 15 amino acids. The trim removed 3 bases at V and 6 bases at J, leaving 8 bases unmatched.

J is TRBJ2-1 and V is TRBV1; the table's D call, TRBD2, was not checked against the DNA. TRBV1 is deemed a pseudogene. The CDR3 spans 16 residues. CDR3 loop: CTSSQSSAGSYNEQFF. In DNA, the CDR3 is TGCACCAGCAGCCAGTCTAGCGCGGGCTCCTACAATGAGCAGTTCTTC.

This chain uses TRBV11-2 with TRBJ1-2, with D possibly being TRBD1 (6 bases). Germline V lookup: CDR1 SGHAT, CDR2 FQNNGV. V gave up 5 bases and J gave up 4 bases, with 20 bases separating them. There are 16 residues in the CDR3. The chain's CDR3 is CASSRNIGDRPYGYTF. CDR3 coding DNA: TGTGCCAGCAGCCGTAATATCGGTGACAGGCCCTATGGCTACACCTTC.